The 2 T cell receptor beta chains below come from one sample, sequenced in a study of blood T cells in healthy people across ages (dated by TCRdb to the mid-2010s). The library relied on 5' RACE. These reads were obtained on an Illumina HiSeq 2500. A second roughly 6 to 11 cycle PCR used a sample-barcoded 5' primer and a J-beta primer mix. TCRdb handled the public reads itself, with Q25 trimming in fastp and clone calling in MiXCR, and kept productive beta chains. One record per CDR3 amino acid sequence lists the most common genes and DNA. The sample data list roughly 1.5 million distinct CDR3 sequences, and about 42% of these were observed just once. About 4% of the sample belongs to the ten largest clones. Source material: blood. The receptors come from a woman aged 18-35 years in good health.

The chain uses TRBV6-5 and TRBJ2-1; TRBD2 matches 9 bases. Germline V CDR1 and CDR2: MNHEY, SVGAGI. The V segment lost 8 bases and the J segment 14 bases; nucleotides outside the gene matches: 13. This CDR3 region has 13 residues. The DNA for the CDR3 is TGTGCCAGCCGGGGTCTCGGGGCTAGCGGGAAGTTCTTC. It specifies CASRGLGASGKFF.

The genes are TRBV19 and TRBJ2-2, with 7 bases fitting TRBD2. With 7 bases clipped from V and 5 bases from J, the junction kept 7 bases outside the gene matches. CDR3 length: 14 amino acids. Germline CDR1 LNHDA, CDR2 SQIVND (reference sequence). The CDR3 sequence is CASMVRAGTGELFF. CDR3 nucleotide sequence: TGTGCCAGTATGGTCAGAGCGGGAACCGGGGAGCTGTTTTTT. The full variable domain, with the rest looked up from reference TRBV19 and TRBJ2-2, is DGGITQSPKYLFRKEGQNVTLSCEQNLNHDAMYWYRQDPGQGLRLIYYSQIVNDFQKGDIAEGYSVSREKKESFPLTVTSAQKNPTAFYLCASMVRAGTGELFFGEGSRLTVL.